This entry describes one TCR beta chain. When the RNA was reverse transcribed, random hexamers were used with an input of roughly 0.5 to 1 ug. Via MiXCR, TCRdb re-called the immunoSEQ multiplex PCR reads, giving one row per CDR3 protein. The sample comprises tens of thousands of distinct CDR3 sequences, about 93% of which are singletons, and around 0.94% rests with the top ten. The data derive from a study of CD8 T cells in Susac syndrome. Peripheral blood CD8+ and CD4+ T cells were profiled by TCR beta sequencing. V was shortened by 4 bases and J by 2 bases, with 5 bases between the two germline ends. This CDR3 region has 12 residues. Germline CDR1 reads SGDLS; CDR2 reads YYNGEE.

The chain is built from TRBV9 and TRBJ2-3; D gene unclear. This sequence was found in a human donor with Susac syndrome. The sample taken for sequencing was CD8+ T cells from PBMCs. The chain's CDR3 is CASSSPTDTQYF. In DNA form, the CDR3 reads TGTGCCAGCAGCTCCCCCACAGATACGCAGTATTTT.